Listed below are T cell receptor beta chains from one sample, sequenced in a study of Ad26.COV2.S vaccination and SARS-CoV-2 variants. TCRdb's table, derived via immunoSEQ multiplex PCR, lists solely in-frame clones and lacks some. The sample lists 150,000 to 200,000 clones, roughly nine tenths seen once, with under 7.5% in the top ten. The starting material was peripheral blood, obtained after recovery from COVID-19. Source of these receptors: a human donor who had recovered from COVID-19. CDR3s leave out the opening cysteine and the closing phenylalanine or tryptophan.

v_gene	len	j_gene	CDR3aa
TRBV5-6	16	TRBJ2-6	ASSSPGGLSSGANVLT
TRBV11-2	13	TRBJ1-2	ASSFYGTGKDGYT
TRBV2	10	TRBJ2-3	ASSGQTDTQY
TRBV7-2	14	TRBJ2-3	ASSMGLAGGTDTQY
TRBV2	13	TRBJ1-2	ASSGSGGVNYGYT
TRBV7-9	17	TRBJ2-3	ASSSPDPWTSGGTNTQY
TRBV6-5	13	TRBJ1-6	ASTLQGNTNSPLH
TRBV4-1	16	TRBJ2-1	ASSQKFRLAGTHNEQF
TRBV18	11	TRBJ1-2	ASSPPRGYGYT
TRBV20-1	9	TRBJ2-7	SASPSYEQY
TRBV6-5	12	TRBJ1-5	ASRILLADQPQH
TRBV6-9	14	TRBJ2-7	ASIRESKGTPYEQY
TRBV19	13	TRBJ2-1	ASSLAQNTYNEQF
TRBV6-5	14	TRBJ2-2	ASSYSQGAITGELF
TRBV21-1	12	TRBJ1-5	ASSNLGGEQPQH
TRBV4-2	13	TRBJ2-3	ASSQDGGPTDTQY
TRBV2	9	TRBJ2-3	ARGTTDTQY
TRBV24-1	14	TRBJ2-2	ATKQGTASDTGELF